Below are 18 T cell receptor beta chains sequenced from a single sample in a study of identical twins (dated by TCRdb to between 2015 and 2016). Receptors were amplified or captured by 5' RACE. Instrument used: Illumina HiSeq 2000. Starting from the raw public reads, TCRdb applied fastp trimming at Q25, assembled clones with MiXCR and retained in-frame beta chains. Rows matching on CDR3 protein sequence are summarized as one entry with the most common DNA and genes. The sample table records roughly 190,000 distinct CDR3 sequences; roughly 15% of these occur just once. 35% to 45% of the sample rests with the top ten. These data were also filed under a second study, of T cells expressing NK-cell markers.

The specimen sequenced was CD8+ T cells sorted from blood. The receptors shown here come from a young woman in good health.

This clonotype was counted only a few times. V is TRBV2 and J is TRBJ2-1, with 9 nucleotides matching TRBD2. The germline V gene encodes CDR1 SNHLY and CDR2 FYNNEI. The CDR3 contains 16 residues. V gave up 1 base and J gave up 6 bases; unmatched junction bases: 7. The CDR3 nucleotides read TGTGCCAGCAGTGAAGATCGCGGGGGGGCCATCAATGAGCAGTTCTTC. Amino acid sequence: CASSEDRGGAINEQFF.

This clonotype has only a few counts. The V gene is TRBV7-8, the J gene TRBJ1-2; D perhaps matches TRBD1 (6 bases). Trimming shortened V by 4 bases and J by 0 bases, and 18 bases separated the two germline ends. Germline V CDR1 and CDR2: SGHVS, FQNEAQ. The CDR3 covers 17 residues. The CDR3 sequence is CASSSLYRDTANYGYTF. CDR3 in DNA: TGTGCCAGCAGCTCCCTCTACCGGGACACGGCTAACTATGGCTACACCTTC.

Written as DNA, the CDR3 is TGTGCCAGCAGTCAGGGGTTGACCACTGAAGCTTTCTTT. Translation gives CASSQGLTTEAFF. The V and J genes are TRBV27 and TRBJ1-1, with D perhaps matching TRBD1 (6 bases). Trimming pared 5 bases from V and 4 bases from J, leaving 11 bases between. Germline values: CDR1 MNHEY, CDR2 SMNVEV (reference sequence). CDR3 length: 13 amino acids.

The V gene is TRBV6-5, the J gene TRBJ2-7; TRBD2 aligns across 7 bases. Germline V CDR1 and CDR2: MNHEY, SVGAGI. Trimming at V came to 2 bases and at J to 0 bases, leaving 4 bases not matched to a gene. The CDR3 totals 15 residues. The CDR3 nucleotides read TGTGCCAGCAGTTACGTAGCGGGCGACTCCTACGAGCAGTACTTC. It specifies CASSYVAGDSYEQYF.

V usage is TRBV29-1 and J usage is TRBJ2-7; 7 nucleotides agree with TRBD1. Germline CDR1 reads SQVTM; CDR2 reads ANQGSEA. V shed 2 bases, J shed 3 bases, and the junction held 1 base outside the gene matches. CDR3 length equals 12 residues. The CDR3 region is CSVEQGDYEQYF. The CDR3, as DNA: TGCAGCGTTGAACAGGGGGACTACGAGCAGTACTTC.

V and J are TRBV6-2 or TRBV6-3 and TRBJ1-1; D not certain. Trimming shortened V by 4 bases and J by 6 bases, and 15 bases separated the two germline ends. The CDR3 consists of 14 residues. Germline CDR1 is MNHEY and CDR2 is SVGEGT. The CDR3 DNA reads TGTGCCAGCAGTTTTTTCTCGGGGTCGGCTGAAGCTTTCTTT. This translates into CASSFFSGSAEAFF.

Only a few counts were recorded for this clonotype. This rearrangement joins TRBV10-3 to TRBJ1-2; D is undetermined. The germline V gene encodes CDR1 ENHRY and CDR2 SYGVKD. The CDR3 has 14 residues. Trimming removed 2 bases at V and 10 bases at J, with 17 bases between. CDR3 nucleotides: TGTGCCATCAGTGAGGTTGGAGGGCCCTTAGACTACACCTTC. Its translation: CAISEVGGPLDYTF.

The sample holds a few counts of this clonotype. The genes are TRBV4-3 and TRBJ2-3, with a possible D match to TRBD2 (6 bases). Trimming stripped 5 bases from V and 0 bases from J, with 12 bases between. Germline V lookup: CDR1 LGHNA, CDR2 YSLEER. The CDR3 has 15 residues. This CDR3 is CASSGRGPSTDTQYF. The CDR3 DNA reads as TGCGCCAGCAGCGGGCGGGGACCTAGCACAGATACGCAGTATTTT.

This clonotype was observed many times. The gene calls are TRBV12-3 or TRBV12-4 and TRBJ2-7; no reliable D call. The length of the CDR3 is 14 residues. V was cut by 5 bases and J by 6 bases, with 17 bases left in between. The DNA of the CDR3 is TGTGCCAGCAGTCCCGGGCTCAATCGTCCCGAGCAGTACTTC. It yields the protein CASSPGLNRPEQYF.

In regard to this clonotype: An end of the junction differs from the germline gene, which may be a read error. V gene TRBV9 combines with J gene TRBJ2-3; D gene ambiguous. CDR1 is SGDLS and CDR2 is YYNGEE in the germline V gene. This CDR3 has 15 residues. This CDR3 reads CASSVAKGLIDTQNF. As DNA, the CDR3 is TGTGCCAGCAGCGTAGCAAAGGGCTTAATCGATACGCAGAATTTT. Combining the CDR3 with reference TRBV9 and TRBJ2-3 gives the whole variable domain DSGVTQTPKHLITATGQRVTLRCSPRSGDLSVYWYQQSLDQGLQFLIQYYNGEERAKGNILERFSAQQFPDLHSELNLSSLELGDSALYFCASSVAKGLIDTQNFGPGTRLTVL.

The sample holds many counts of this clonotype. The chain has TRBV10-3 and TRBJ1-1; D call uncertain. Trimming stripped 1 base from V and 1 base from J, with 4 bases between. CDR1 is ENHRY, CDR2 SYGVKD, per germline. The length of the CDR3 is 13 residues. CDR3 DNA sequence: TGTGCCATCAGTGAGTTGGGGAACACTGAAGCTTTCTTT. Amino acid sequence: CAISELGNTEAFF.

This clonotype showed up just once. V gene TRBV19 combines with J gene TRBJ2-7; the D gene is possibly TRBD2 (6 bases). V was pared by 5 bases and J by 2 bases, with 16 bases between. Germline lookup yields CDR1 LNHDA and CDR2 SQIVND (reference sequence). The CDR3 covers 15 residues. The CDR3 DNA reads as TGTGCCAGTAGTGCTTGGAGTAGCGGACCCTACGAGCAGTACTTC. This encodes CASSAWSSGPYEQYF.

The V gene is TRBV10-3, the J gene TRBJ2-3; 12 bases align to TRBD2. Trimming cost V 7 bases and J 0 bases; bases outside gene matches: 5. This CDR3 spans 16 amino acids. Germline CDR1 ENHRY, CDR2 SYGVKD. For the CDR3, the DNA is TGTGCCATCAATACCGGGACTAGCGGGAGCACAGATACGCAGTATTTT. This codes for CAINTGTSGSTDTQYF.

The chain couples TRBV9 to TRBJ2-2; D remains ambiguous. Trimming stripped 1 base from V and 7 bases from J, with 11 bases between. In germline, CDR1 is SGDLS, CDR2 YYNGEE. The CDR3 is 14 amino acids. The CDR3 coding sequence is TGTGCCAGCAGCGTACCAAGGGCGGACGGGGAGCTGTTTTTT. Protein product: CASSVPRADGELFF.

The chain carries TRBV29-1 and TRBJ1-1; 7 nucleotides match TRBD1. Germline V lookup: CDR1 SQVTM, CDR2 ANQGSEA. With V trimmed by 1 base and J by 0 bases, 8 bases remained unmatched. The CDR3 loop spans 16 amino acids. Here the CDR3 DNA reads TGCAGCGTTGAAGCCAAATGGACAGGAGTGAACACTGAAGCTTTCTTT. This sequence encodes CSVEAKWTGVNTEAFF.

This clonotype was detected only a few times. The J gene is TRBJ2-1, the V gene TRBV7-2, with D hard to call. Germline CDR1 SGHTA, CDR2 FQGNSA. There are 13 residues in the CDR3. The V end was cut by 5 bases, the J end by 6 bases, with 11 bases between. CDR3 in amino acids: CASSAAQLNEQFF. The CDR3 DNA is TGTGCCAGCAGCGCCGCCCAGCTCAATGAGCAGTTCTTC. Filled out from reference TRBV7-2 and TRBJ2-1, the complete variable domain reads GAGVSQSPSNKVTEKGKDVELRCDPISGHTALYWYRQSLGQGLEFLIYFQGNSAPDKSGLPSDRFSAERTGGSVSTLTIQRTQQEDSAVYLCASSAAQLNEQFFGPGTRLTVL.

This clonotype was picked up many times. For the CDR3, the DNA is TGCAGCGGAAGAAGAATGGACACTGAAGCTTTCTTT. Translation: CSGRRMDTEAFF. The chain recombines TRBV20-1 with TRBJ1-1, with unresolved D. There are 12 residues in the CDR3. CDR1 and CDR2 from the germline V gene are DFQATT and SNEGSKA (reference sequence).

This clonotype was observed a few times. The chain links TRBV12-5 to TRBJ2-1, with a tentative D call TRBD2 (6 bases). Trimming removed 6 bases at V and 6 bases at J, with 18 bases between. CDR3 size: 15 residues. Germline CDR1 LGHNT, CDR2 FRNRAP. Written as DNA, the CDR3 is TGTGCTAGTGGCCGATGGACGGGGGTAGGCAATGAGCAGTTCTTC. Translated: CASGRWTGVGNEQFF. The full variable domain, with the rest looked up from reference TRBV12-5 and TRBJ2-1, is DARVTQTPRHKVTEMGQEVTMRCQPILGHNTVFWYRQTMMQGLELLAYFRNRAPLDDSGMPKDRFSAEMPDATLATLKIQPSEPRDSAVYFCASGRWTGVGNEQFFGPGTRLTVL.